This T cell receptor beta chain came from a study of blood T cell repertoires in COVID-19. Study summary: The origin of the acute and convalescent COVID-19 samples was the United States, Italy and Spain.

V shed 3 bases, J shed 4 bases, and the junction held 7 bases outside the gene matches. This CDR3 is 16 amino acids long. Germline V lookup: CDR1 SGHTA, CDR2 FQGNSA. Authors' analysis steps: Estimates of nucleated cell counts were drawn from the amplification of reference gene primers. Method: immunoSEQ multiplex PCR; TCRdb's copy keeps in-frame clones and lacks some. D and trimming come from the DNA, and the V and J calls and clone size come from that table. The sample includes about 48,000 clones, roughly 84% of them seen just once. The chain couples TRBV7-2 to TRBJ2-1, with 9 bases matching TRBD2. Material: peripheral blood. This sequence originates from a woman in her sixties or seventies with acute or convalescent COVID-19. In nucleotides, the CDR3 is TGTGCCAGCAGCTTCGACCCAGCGGGAGGTTACAATGAGCAGTTCTTC. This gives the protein CASSFDPAGGYNEQFF.